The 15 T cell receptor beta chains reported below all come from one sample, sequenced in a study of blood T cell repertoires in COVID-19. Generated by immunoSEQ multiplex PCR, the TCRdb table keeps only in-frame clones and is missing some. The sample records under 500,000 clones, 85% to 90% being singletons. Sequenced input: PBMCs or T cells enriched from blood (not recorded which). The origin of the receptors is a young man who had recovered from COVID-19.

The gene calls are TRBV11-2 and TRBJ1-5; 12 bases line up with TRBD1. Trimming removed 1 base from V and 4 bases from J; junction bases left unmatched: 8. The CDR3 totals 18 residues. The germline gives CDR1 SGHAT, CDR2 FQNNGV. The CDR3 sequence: CASSLGSRDRGPNQPQHF. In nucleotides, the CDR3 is TGTGCCAGCAGCTTAGGATCTCGGGACAGGGGGCCAAATCAGCCCCAGCATTTT. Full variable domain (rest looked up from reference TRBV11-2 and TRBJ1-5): EAGVAQSPRYKIIEKRQSVAFWCNPISGHATLYWYQQILGQGPKLLIQFQNNGVVDDSQLPKDRFSAERLKGVDSTLKIQPAKLEDSAVYLCASSLGSRDRGPNQPQHFGDGTRLSIL.

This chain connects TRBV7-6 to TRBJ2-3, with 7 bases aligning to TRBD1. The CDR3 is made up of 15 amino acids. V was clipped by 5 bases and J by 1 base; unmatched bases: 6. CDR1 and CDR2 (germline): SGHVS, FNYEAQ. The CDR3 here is CASSTTGVGTDTQYF. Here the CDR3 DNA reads TGTGCCAGCAGCACTACAGGGGTGGGCACAGATACGCAGTATTTT.

In DNA, the CDR3 is TGTGCCATCAGTGAGCCAGGCGATATAACCTATGGCTACACCTTC. As protein: CAISEPGDITYGYTF. J is TRBJ1-2 and V is TRBV10-3; D unclear. V shed 2 bases and J shed 4 bases, with 14 bases lying between them. The CDR3 is 15 residues long. CDR1 ENHRY and CDR2 SYGVKD come from the germline V gene.

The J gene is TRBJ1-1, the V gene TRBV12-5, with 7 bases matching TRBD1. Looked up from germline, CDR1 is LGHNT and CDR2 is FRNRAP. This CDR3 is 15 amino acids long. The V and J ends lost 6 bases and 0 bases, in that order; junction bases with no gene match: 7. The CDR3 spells CASGPDRAMNTEAFF. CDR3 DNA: TGTGCTAGTGGCCCCGACAGGGCCATGAACACTGAAGCTTTCTTT.

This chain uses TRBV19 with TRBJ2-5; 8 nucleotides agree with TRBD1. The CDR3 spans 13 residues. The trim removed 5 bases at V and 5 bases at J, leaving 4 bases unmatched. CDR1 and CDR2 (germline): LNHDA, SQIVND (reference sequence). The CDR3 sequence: CASSGQGGETQYF. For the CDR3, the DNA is TGTGCCAGTAGTGGACAGGGTGGGGAGACCCAGTACTTC.

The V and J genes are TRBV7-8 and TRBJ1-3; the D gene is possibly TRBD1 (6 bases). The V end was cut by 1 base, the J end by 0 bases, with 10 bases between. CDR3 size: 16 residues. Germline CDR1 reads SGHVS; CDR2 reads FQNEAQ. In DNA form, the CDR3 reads TGTGCCAGCAGCTTAGGGACAGCTACCTCTGGAAACACCATATATTTT. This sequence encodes CASSLGTATSGNTIYF. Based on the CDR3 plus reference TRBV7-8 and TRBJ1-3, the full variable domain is GAGVSQSPRYKVAKRGQDVALRCDPISGHVSLFWYQQALGQGPEFLTYFQNEAQLDKSGLPSDRFFAERPEGSVSTLKIQRTQQEDSAVYLCASSLGTATSGNTIYFGEGSWLTVV.

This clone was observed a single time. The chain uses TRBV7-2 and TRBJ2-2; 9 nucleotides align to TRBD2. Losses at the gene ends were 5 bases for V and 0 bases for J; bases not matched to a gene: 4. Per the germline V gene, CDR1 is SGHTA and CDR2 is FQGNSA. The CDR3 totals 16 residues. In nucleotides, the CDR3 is TGTGCCAGCAGCACCCGGACTAGCGCGAACACCGGGGAGCTGTTTTTT. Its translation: CASSTRTSANTGELFF.

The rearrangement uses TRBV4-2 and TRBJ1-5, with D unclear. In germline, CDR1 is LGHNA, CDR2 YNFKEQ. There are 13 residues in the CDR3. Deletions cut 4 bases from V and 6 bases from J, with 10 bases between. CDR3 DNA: TGTGCCAGCAGCCTTTCGGAGGCTCAGCCCCAGCATTTT. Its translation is CASSLSEAQPQHF.

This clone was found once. The CDR3 DNA reads as TGTGCTTCTACGTACGGAGGGTGGGGCGAGCAGTACTTC. Translation: CASTYGGWGEQYF. The chain uses TRBV7-2 and TRBJ2-7; tentatively, D is TRBD2 (6 bases). Germline CDR1 reads SGHTA; CDR2 reads FQGNSA. The CDR3 spans 13 residues.

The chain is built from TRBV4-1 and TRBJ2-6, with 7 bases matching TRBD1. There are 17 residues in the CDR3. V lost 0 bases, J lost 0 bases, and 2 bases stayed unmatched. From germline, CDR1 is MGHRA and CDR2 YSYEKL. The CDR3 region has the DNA TGCGCCAGCAGCCAAGAAGGACAGGCCTCTGGGGCCAACGTCCTGACTTTC. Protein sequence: CASSQEGQASGANVLTF.

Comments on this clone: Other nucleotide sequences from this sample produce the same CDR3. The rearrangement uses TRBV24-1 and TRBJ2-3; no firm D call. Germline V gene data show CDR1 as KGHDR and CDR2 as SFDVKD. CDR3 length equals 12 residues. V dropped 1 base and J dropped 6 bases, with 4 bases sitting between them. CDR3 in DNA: TGTGCCACCAGTGATTTTGGCGATACGCAGTATTTT. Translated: CATSDFGDTQYF.

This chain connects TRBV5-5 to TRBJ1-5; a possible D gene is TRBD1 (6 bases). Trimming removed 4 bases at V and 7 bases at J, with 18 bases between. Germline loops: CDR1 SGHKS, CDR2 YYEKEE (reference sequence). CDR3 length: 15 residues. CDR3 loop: CASSPGTSPGQPQHF. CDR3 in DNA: TGTGCCAGCAGCCCGGGGACATCCCCCGGACAGCCCCAGCATTTT.

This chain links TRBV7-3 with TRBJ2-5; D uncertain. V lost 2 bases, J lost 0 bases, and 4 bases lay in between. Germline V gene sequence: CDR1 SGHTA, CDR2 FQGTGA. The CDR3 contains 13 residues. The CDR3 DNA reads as TGTGCCAGCAGCTTAGTCTACCAAGAGACCCAGTACTTC. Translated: CASSLVYQETQYF.

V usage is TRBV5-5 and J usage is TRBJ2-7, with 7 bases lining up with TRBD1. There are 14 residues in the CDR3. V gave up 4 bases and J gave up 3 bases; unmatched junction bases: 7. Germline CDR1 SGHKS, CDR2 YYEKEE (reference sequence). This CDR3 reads CASSPLTGVYEQYF. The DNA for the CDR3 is TGTGCCAGCAGCCCTCTAACAGGGGTCTACGAGCAGTACTTC. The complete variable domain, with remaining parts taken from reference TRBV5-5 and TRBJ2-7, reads DAGVTQSPTHLIKTRGQQVTLRCSPISGHKSVSWYQQVLGQGPQFIFQYYEKEERGRGNFPDRFSARQFPNYSSELNVNALLLGDSALYLCASSPLTGVYEQYFGPGTRLTVT.

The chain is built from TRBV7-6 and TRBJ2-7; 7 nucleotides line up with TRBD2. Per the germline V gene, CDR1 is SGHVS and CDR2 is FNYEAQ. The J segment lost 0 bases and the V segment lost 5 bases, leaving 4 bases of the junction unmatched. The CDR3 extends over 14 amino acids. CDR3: CASSPGTNSYEQYF. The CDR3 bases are TGTGCCAGCAGCCCCGGGACTAACTCCTACGAGCAGTACTTC. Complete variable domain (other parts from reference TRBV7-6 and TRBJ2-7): GAGVSQSPRYKVTKRGQDVALRCDPISGHVSLYWYRQALGQGPEFLTYFNYEAQQDKSGLPNDRFSAERPEGSISTLTIQRTEQRDSAMYRCASSPGTNSYEQYFGPGTRLTVT.